The present T cell receptor (beta chain) was sequenced within a study of vaccination effects on CD4 cells after COVID-19. Broader study findings: Healthy vaccinees had only 1 of 255 vaccine-induced clones cross-react with common cold coronaviruses. In the study, convalescent patients were few, and early post-infection timepoints were absent. There was marked clonal contraction among infection- and vaccine-induced clones late after vaccination.

In the case of this clone: The target antigen is unknown.

CD4+ T cells specific for antigen were expanded with viral peptide pools by the ViraFEST assay before sequencing. Following culture for about ten days, CD4+ T cells were isolated. The study found no prior SARS-CoV-2 infection in the vaccine recipients, who tested negative for nucleocapsid antibodies. Assay: immunoSEQ multiplex PCR; the TCRdb copy retains only in-frame clones and omits some. The sample records tens of thousands of clones, 80% being singletons. CDR3 length: 13 amino acids. Germline CDR1 SGHTS, CDR2 YDEGEE. The V gene lost 3 bases and the J gene lost 5 bases, with 9 bases spanning the gap.

The chain links TRBV5-8 to TRBJ1-5; D gene ambiguous. This specimen consisted of CD4+ T cells from PBMCs cultured with SARS-CoV-2 spike peptides, obtained before COVID-19 vaccination. This sequence was found in a human donor who received a COVID-19 vaccine. CDR3 nucleotide sequence: TGTGCCAGCAGCTCGAACCCTTATCAGCCCCAGCATTTT. Protein sequence: CASSSNPYQPQHF.